This T cell receptor beta chain appears in the sequencing data of a study of lymphopenia after photon versus proton radiotherapy. Study results and limitations: Post-nadir diversity loss with photons came from oligoclonal expansion, particularly CD8+ Temra cells. Proton therapy kept repertoires fairly stable, unlike photons, which gained effector/memory cells.

Using immunoSEQ multiplex PCR, the repertoire was profiled, and TCRdb retains in-frame clones only, with some absent. Of approximately 150,000 clones listed, more than 85% were seen once; the top ten hold about 4.7%. This clone was counted a few times. Its antigen is undetermined. The CDR3 covers 16 residues. CDR1 is WNHNN, CDR2 SYGVQD, per germline (reference sequence). J lost 4 bases, V lost 6 bases, and 6 bases had no gene match. Source: peripheral blood, taken from a patient treated with photon-based radiotherapy. The origin of this receptor is a man aged 50 to 59 with gastric cancer. The chain employs TRBV10-1 and TRBJ2-3, with 14 bases identical to TRBD2. This CDR3 is CASSNRGLAGADTQYF. DNA for the CDR3: TGCGCCAGCAGCAACAGGGGACTAGCGGGAGCAGATACGCAGTATTTT.